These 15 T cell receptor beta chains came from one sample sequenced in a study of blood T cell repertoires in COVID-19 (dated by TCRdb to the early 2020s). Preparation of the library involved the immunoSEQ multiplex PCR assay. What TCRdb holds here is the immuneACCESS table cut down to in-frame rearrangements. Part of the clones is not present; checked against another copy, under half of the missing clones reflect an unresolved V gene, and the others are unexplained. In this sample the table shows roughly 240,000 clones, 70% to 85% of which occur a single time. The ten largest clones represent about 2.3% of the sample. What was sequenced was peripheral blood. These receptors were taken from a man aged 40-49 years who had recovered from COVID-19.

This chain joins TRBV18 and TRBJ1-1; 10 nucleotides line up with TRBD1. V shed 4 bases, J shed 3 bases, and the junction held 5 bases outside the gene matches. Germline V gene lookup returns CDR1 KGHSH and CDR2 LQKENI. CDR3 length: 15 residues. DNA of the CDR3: TGTGCCAGCTCACAACTAGGGACAGGGGACACTGAAGCTTTCTTT. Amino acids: CASSQLGTGDTEAFF.

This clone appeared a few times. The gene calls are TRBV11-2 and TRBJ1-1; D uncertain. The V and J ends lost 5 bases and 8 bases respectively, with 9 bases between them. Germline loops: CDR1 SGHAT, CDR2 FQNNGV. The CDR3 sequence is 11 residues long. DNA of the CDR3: TGTGCCAGCAGCCCCCTGTTAGAAGCTTTCTTT. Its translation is CASSPLLEAFF.

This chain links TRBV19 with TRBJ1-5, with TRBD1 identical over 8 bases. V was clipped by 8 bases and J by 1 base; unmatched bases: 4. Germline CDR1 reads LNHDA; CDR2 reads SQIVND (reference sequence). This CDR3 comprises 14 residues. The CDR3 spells CASQGADSNQPQHF. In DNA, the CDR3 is TGTGCCAGTCAGGGGGCAGACAGCAATCAGCCCCAGCATTTT.

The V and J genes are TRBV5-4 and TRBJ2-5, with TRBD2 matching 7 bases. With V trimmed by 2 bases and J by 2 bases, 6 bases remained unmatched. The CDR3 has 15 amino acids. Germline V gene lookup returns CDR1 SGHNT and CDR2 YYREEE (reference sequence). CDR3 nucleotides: TGTGCCAGCAGCTTTCCCGGGGACTATCAAGAGACCCAGTACTTC. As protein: CASSFPGDYQETQYF. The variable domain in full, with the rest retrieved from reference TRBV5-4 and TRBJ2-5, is ETGVTQSPTHLIKTRGQQVTLRCSSQSGHNTVSWYQQALGQGPQFIFQYYREEENGRGNFPPRFSGLQFPNYSSELNVNALELDDSALYLCASSFPGDYQETQYFGPGTRLLVL.

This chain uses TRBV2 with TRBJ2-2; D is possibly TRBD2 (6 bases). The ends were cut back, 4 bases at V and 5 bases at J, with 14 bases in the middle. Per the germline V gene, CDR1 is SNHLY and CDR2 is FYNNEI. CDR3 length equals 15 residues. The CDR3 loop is CASSVTGGSTGELFF. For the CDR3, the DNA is TGTGCCAGCAGTGTCACCGGGGGATCAACCGGGGAGCTGTTTTTT.

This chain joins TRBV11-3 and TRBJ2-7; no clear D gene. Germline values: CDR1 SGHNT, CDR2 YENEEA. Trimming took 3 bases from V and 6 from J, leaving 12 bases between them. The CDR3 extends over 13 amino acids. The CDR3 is CASSFSLTAEQYF. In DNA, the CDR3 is TGTGCCAGCAGCTTTTCGCTTACTGCCGAGCAGTACTTC.

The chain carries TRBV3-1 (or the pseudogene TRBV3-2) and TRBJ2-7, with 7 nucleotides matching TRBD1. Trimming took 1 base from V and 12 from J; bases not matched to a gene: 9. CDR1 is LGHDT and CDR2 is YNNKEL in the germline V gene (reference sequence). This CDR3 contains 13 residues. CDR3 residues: CASSQGHRDSLYF. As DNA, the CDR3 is TGTGCCAGCAGCCAAGGACACCGGGACAGCTTGTACTTC.

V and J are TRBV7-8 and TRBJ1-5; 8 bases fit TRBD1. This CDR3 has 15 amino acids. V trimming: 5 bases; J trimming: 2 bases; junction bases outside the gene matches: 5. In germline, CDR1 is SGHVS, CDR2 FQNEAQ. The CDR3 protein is CASSPWTGRNQPQHF. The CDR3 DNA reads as TGTGCCAGCAGCCCCTGGACAGGGCGCAATCAGCCCCAGCATTTT.

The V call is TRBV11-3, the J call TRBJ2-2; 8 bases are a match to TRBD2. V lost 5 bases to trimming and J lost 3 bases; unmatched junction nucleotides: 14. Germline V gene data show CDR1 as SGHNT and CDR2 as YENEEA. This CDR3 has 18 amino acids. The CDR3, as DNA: TGTGCCAGCAGCGCCACCCAGGAAGCGGGAGCGTACACCGGGGAGCTGTTTTTT. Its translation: CASSATQEAGAYTGELFF. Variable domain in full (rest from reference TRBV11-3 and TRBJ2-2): EAGVVQSPRYKIIEKKQPVAFWCNPISGHNTLYWYLQNLGQGPELLIRYENEEAVDDSQLPKDRFSAERLKGVDSTLKIQPAELGDSAVYLCASSATQEAGAYTGELFFGEGSRLTVL.

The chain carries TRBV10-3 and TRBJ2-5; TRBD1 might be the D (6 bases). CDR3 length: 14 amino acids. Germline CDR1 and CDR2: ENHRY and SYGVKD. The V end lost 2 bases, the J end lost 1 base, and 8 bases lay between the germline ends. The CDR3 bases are TGTGCCATCAGTGAGGGGGGCCTCCAAGAGACCCAGTACTTC. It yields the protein CAISEGGLQETQYF.

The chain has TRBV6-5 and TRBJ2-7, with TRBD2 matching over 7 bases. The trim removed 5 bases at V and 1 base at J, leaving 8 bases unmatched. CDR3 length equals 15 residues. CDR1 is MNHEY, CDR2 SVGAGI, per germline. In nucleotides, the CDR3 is TGTGCCAGCAGTCGAGCGCCCGGGGGGTCCTACGAGCAGTACTTC. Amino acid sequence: CASSRAPGGSYEQYF.

This CDR3 is CASSPGRDSIYGYTF. The CDR3 DNA reads as TGTGCCAGCAGCCCAGGCCGGGACAGTATCTATGGCTACACCTTC. The J gene is TRBJ1-2, the V gene TRBV11-2, with TRBD1 matching over 7 bases. Trimming removed 5 bases from V and 4 bases from J; junction bases left unmatched: 10. CDR1 is SGHAT and CDR2 is FQNNGV in the germline V gene. This CDR3 spans 15 amino acids.

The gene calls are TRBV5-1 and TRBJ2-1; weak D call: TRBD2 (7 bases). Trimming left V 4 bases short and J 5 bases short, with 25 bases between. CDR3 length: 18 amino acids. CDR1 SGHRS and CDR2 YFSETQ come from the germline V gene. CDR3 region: CASSGTIRPKQGNNEQFF. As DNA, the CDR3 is TGCGCCAGCAGCGGGACTATTCGGCCGAAACAGGGAAACAATGAGCAGTTCTTC.

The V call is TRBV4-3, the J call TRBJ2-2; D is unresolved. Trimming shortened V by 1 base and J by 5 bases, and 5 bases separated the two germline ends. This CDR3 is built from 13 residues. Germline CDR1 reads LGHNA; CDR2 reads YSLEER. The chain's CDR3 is CASSQVLTGELFF. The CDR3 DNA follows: TGCGCCAGCAGCCAAGTCCTGACCGGGGAGCTGTTTTTT.

The CDR3 spells CASSNSTDRYRSNQPQHF. The CDR3 nucleotides are TGTGCCAGCAGCAATTCGACGGACAGGTACCGTAGCAATCAGCCCCAGCATTTT. This chain joins TRBV7-2 and TRBJ1-5, with 7 bases aligning to TRBD1. J was trimmed by 0 bases and V by 5 bases; bases with no gene match: 13. The CDR3 is 18 amino acids. Germline values: CDR1 SGHTA, CDR2 FQGNSA.